Below, one TCR beta chain is given with its context. The V segment lost 8 bases and the J segment 5 bases; nucleotides outside the gene matches: 9. The CDR3 totals 13 residues. CDR1 and CDR2 (germline): MNHEY, SMNVEV (reference sequence). The source of the sample is a study of shared clonotypes between healthy human individuals. Libraries were prepared by immunoSEQ multiplex PCR; TCRdb keeps only in-frame clonotypes and omits some of them. Among roughly 720,000 clones listed, 90% were seen once. Sequenced input: memory CD8+ T cells from PBMCs. Subset: CD45RO+ cells pooled with CCR7-negative TemRA cells. This receptor was identified in a man in his late teens or twenties in good health. Some clones in this sample may be carry-over from other donors' samples. The chain combines TRBV27 with TRBJ2-7; TRBD2 matches at 7 bases. This CDR3 reads CASHPLGGNEQYF. The CDR3, as DNA: TGTGCCAGCCACCCTCTGGGAGGGAACGAGCAGTACTTC.